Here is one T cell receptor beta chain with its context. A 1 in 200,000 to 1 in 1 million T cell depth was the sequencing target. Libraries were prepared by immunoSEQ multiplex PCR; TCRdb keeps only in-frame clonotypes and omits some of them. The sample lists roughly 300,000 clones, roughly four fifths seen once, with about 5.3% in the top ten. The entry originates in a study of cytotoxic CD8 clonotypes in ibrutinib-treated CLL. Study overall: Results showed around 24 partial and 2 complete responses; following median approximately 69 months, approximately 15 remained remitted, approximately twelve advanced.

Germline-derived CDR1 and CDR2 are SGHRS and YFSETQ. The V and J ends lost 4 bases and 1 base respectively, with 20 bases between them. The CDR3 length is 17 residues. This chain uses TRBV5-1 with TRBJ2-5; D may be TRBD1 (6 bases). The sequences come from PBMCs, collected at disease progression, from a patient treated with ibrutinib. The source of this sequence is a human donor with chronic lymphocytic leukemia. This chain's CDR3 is CASSPRPRQVAQETQYF. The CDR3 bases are TGCGCCAGCAGCCCCCGCCCCCGACAGGTCGCCCAAGAGACCCAGTACTTC. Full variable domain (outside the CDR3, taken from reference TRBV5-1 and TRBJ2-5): KAGVTQTPRYLIKTRGQQVTLSCSPISGHRSVSWYQQTPGQGLQFLFEYFSETQRNKGNFPGRFSGRQFSNSRSEMNVSTLELGDSALYLCASSPRPRQVAQETQYFGPGTRLLVL.